This T cell receptor (beta chain) was recovered during a study of T-cell reconstitution after alpha-beta-depleted transplantation in children. Study-wide results and caveats: Reported findings indicate that, about two months after transplant, alpha-beta T cells came from several hundred expanded clones, which were derived from non-depleted graft cells. Some patients showed high day-60 TCRbeta diversity, which derived from surviving recipient T cells and thymic progenitors. Newly generated T cells supplied most T-cell counts and diversity one year post-transplant.

Germline V gives CDR1 SQVTM, CDR2 ANQGSEA. V dropped 4 bases and J dropped 10 bases, with 20 bases sitting between them. This CDR3 is built from 14 residues. Library preparation (for TCRbeta) was performed with unique molecular identifiers. MiXCR, applied by TCRdb to the PCR reads, yields one record per CDR3 protein. The repertoire includes 490,000 or so distinct CDR3 sequences, roughly a tenth of them detected once, and roughly 2.1% sits in the top ten. This clonotype appeared many times. As yet, its antigen is unknown. The V and J genes are TRBV29-1 and TRBJ2-1; D is perhaps TRBD2 (5 bases). The source was PBMCs, collected before TCRalphabeta/CD19-depleted stem cell transplant. The source of this sequence is a child aged 2 to 15 with inherited bone marrow failure, due to receive a stem cell transplant. In DNA, the CDR3 is TGCAGCGTTGGGCCCATTGTGGGAGTGGGGGAGCAGTTCTTC. Its translation: CSVGPIVGVGEQFF.